Presented here are 18 T cell receptor beta chains from one specimen sequenced in a study of blood T cell repertoires in COVID-19. Method: immunoSEQ multiplex PCR; TCRdb's copy keeps in-frame clones and lacks some. The data hold 65,000 to 85,000 clones, with 60% to 85% observed a single time. What was sequenced was peripheral blood. These receptors all come from a human donor in a cohort sampled during active COVID-19.

This clone showed up just once. The chain recombines TRBV6-5 with TRBJ2-1; 8 bases are shared with TRBD2. Germline loops: CDR1 MNHEY, CDR2 SVGAGI. V gave up 8 bases and J gave up 1 base; unmatched junction bases: 7. The CDR3 has 15 residues. The CDR3 DNA is TGTGCCAGCGGTCGGGCGGGAGGATCCTACAATGAGCAGTTCTTC. The encoded protein is CASGRAGGSYNEQFF.

This clone was counted only a few times. The chain combines TRBV11-2 with TRBJ1-1; perhaps TRBD1 as D (6 bases). The CDR3 has 14 amino acids. The V and J ends lost 1 base and 4 bases respectively, with 10 bases between them. The germline V gene has CDR1 SGHAT and CDR2 FQNNGV. CDR3 residues: CASSLGGGGTEAFF. In nucleotides, the CDR3 is TGTGCCAGCAGCTTAGGGGGAGGGGGCACTGAAGCTTTCTTT.

The V and J genes are TRBV7-8 and TRBJ1-2; possibly TRBD1 for D (6 bases). Between the trimmed V and J ends, which lost 4 bases and 1 base, there was a span of 25 bases. The CDR3 has 19 amino acids. From germline, CDR1 is SGHVS and CDR2 FQNEAQ. The CDR3 region has the DNA TGTGCCAGCAGCTGGGGGCCCCCACAAGTCCCCACATTTAACTATGGCTACACCTTC. Amino acid sequence: CASSWGPPQVPTFNYGYTF.

The V and J genes are TRBV18 and TRBJ2-5; D possibly corresponds to TRBD1 (5 bases). The germline V gene encodes CDR1 KGHSH and CDR2 LQKENI. Trimming took 3 bases from V and 5 from J, leaving 16 bases between them. The CDR3 consists of 15 residues. The chain's CDR3 is CASSPDSTFHETQYF. The CDR3 region has the DNA TGTGCCAGCTCACCCGACAGTACCTTCCATGAGACCCAGTACTTC.

The chain joins TRBV29-1 to TRBJ2-5; 11 nucleotides agree with TRBD1. This CDR3 is 14 amino acids long. Germline assignment: CDR1 SQVTM and CDR2 ANQGSEA. Trimming cost V 0 bases and J 6 bases; bases outside gene matches: 3. The CDR3 DNA reads as TGCAGCGTTGAAGATTGGGACAGGGGGAAGACCCAGTACTTC. Amino acids: CSVEDWDRGKTQYF.

This clone has only one observation. This chain links TRBV5-4 with TRBJ1-6; tentative D call: TRBD1 (6 bases). The CDR3 has 15 amino acids. V lost 4 bases and J lost 7, with 15 bases in between. Per the germline V gene, CDR1 is SGHNT and CDR2 is YYREEE (reference sequence). The CDR3 coding sequence is TGTGCCAGCAGCGCACAGGGAAATGCCAATTCACCCCTCCACTTT. Translated, it gives CASSAQGNANSPLHF. Using reference TRBV5-4 and TRBJ1-6 for the parts outside the CDR3, the full variable domain is ETGVTQSPTHLIKTRGQQVTLRCSSQSGHNTVSWYQQALGQGPQFIFQYYREEENGRGNFPPRFSGLQFPNYSSELNVNALELDDSALYLCASSAQGNANSPLHFGNGTRLTVT.

The CDR3 loop is CASAPTGDTQYF. The CDR3 bases are TGTGCCAGCGCCCCGACTGGGGATACGCAGTATTTT. The chain links TRBV25-1 to TRBJ2-3, with no clear D. From germline, CDR1 is MGHDK and CDR2 SYGVNS. V was trimmed by 8 bases and J by 6 bases, leaving 12 bases between them. The CDR3 runs 12 residues.

The chain couples TRBV24-1 to TRBJ2-5, with 7 bases that match TRBD1. Germline V CDR1 and CDR2: KGHDR, SFDVKD. The CDR3 is 16 residues long. Losses at the gene ends were 2 bases for V and 5 bases for J; bases not matched to a gene: 10. For the CDR3, the DNA is TGTGCCACCAGTGATTCCAGGCAGGGGGAGAGGGAGACCCAGTACTTC. Amino acids: CATSDSRQGERETQYF.

This clone was seen only once. V and J are TRBV28 and TRBJ2-1, with D possibly TRBD1 on 6 matching bases. Trimming took off 1 base at V and 4 bases at J, with 14 bases between the two ends. The CDR3 contains 16 residues. CDR1 and CDR2 (germline): MDHEN, SYDVKM. The CDR3 sequence is CASSLSRGIGYNEQFF. CDR3 sequence (DNA): TGTGCCAGCAGTTTATCCAGGGGAATCGGGTACAATGAGCAGTTCTTC.

The chain links TRBV30 to TRBJ2-5; tentatively, D is TRBD2 (6 bases). The germline CDR1 and CDR2 sequences are GTSNPN and SVGIG (reference sequence). V gave up 5 bases and J gave up 5 bases, with 12 bases separating them. The CDR3 loop spans 12 amino acids. The CDR3 DNA sequence: TGTGCCTGGGGGGCGGGGTACGAGACCCAGTACTTC. Translated, it gives CAWGAGYETQYF.

This clone has more than one count but fewer than ten. The chain recombines TRBV6-6 with TRBJ1-6; D not certain. CDR3 size: 17 residues. The V and J ends lost 5 bases and 0 bases respectively, with 14 bases between them. The germline V gene has CDR1 MNHNY and CDR2 SVGAGI (reference sequence). CDR3 loop: CASSPLFRGSYNSPLHF. The CDR3 DNA sequence: TGTGCCAGCAGTCCCCTCTTCCGGGGCTCCTATAATTCACCCCTCCACTTT.

The chain links TRBV19 to TRBJ2-1, with 9 nucleotides matching TRBD2. The ends lost 8 bases at V and 7 bases at J; junction bases unmatched: 15. The V gene's germline CDR1 is LNHDA and CDR2 SQIVND (reference sequence). CDR3 length: 16 amino acids. The CDR3 bases are TGTGCCAGTTGCTCACCGGGCGGGAGGGCCGATAATGAGCAGTTCTTC. Amino acids: CASCSPGGRADNEQFF.

A few counts support this clone. CDR3 sequence: CATGTGFGYGYTF. DNA for the CDR3: TGTGCCACCGGGACAGGTTTTGGTTATGGCTACACCTTC. The chain has TRBV24-1 and TRBJ1-2, with TRBD1 matching 8 bases. After removal of 9 bases from V and 5 bases from J, the junction contained 7 bases not matched to a gene. CDR1 and CDR2 from the germline V gene are KGHDR and SFDVKD. The CDR3 is 13 amino acids.

This clone has just a few counts. The V and J genes are TRBV11-1 and TRBJ1-1, with D possibly being TRBD1 (5 bases). Germline CDR1 and CDR2: SGHAT and FQDESV (reference sequence). CDR3 length: 14 amino acids. With 3 bases removed from V and 5 bases from J, the gap between germline ends came to 13 bases. CDR3 residues: CASSLTAPGTEAFF. CDR3 sequence (DNA): TGTGCCAGCAGCTTGACGGCCCCAGGGACTGAAGCTTTCTTT.

This chain joins TRBV6-2 or TRBV6-3 and TRBJ2-2; the D gene is possibly TRBD2 (5 bases). Germline loops: CDR1 MNHEY, CDR2 SVGEGT. The V end was cut by 2 bases, the J end by 4 bases, with 11 bases between. CDR3 length: 15 amino acids. DNA for the CDR3: TGTGCCAGCAGTTACGCTAGCCCAGTCACCGGGGAGCTGTTTTTT. Its translation is CASSYASPVTGELFF.

This chain joins TRBV29-1 and TRBJ2-1; D is possibly TRBD1 (5 bases). The CDR3 runs to 12 residues. V was trimmed by 7 bases and J by 10 bases, leaving 17 bases between them. Germline V CDR1 and CDR2: SQVTM, ANQGSEA. The CDR3 nucleotides are TGCAGCGCCAGGGCCCCCCTAGAGGAGCAGTTCTTC. Protein: CSARAPLEEQFF.

The chain carries TRBV19 and TRBJ1-4; TRBD1 aligns across 7 bases. The CDR3 is 14 residues long. The germline CDR1 and CDR2 sequences are LNHDA and SQIVND (reference sequence). V was pared by 10 bases and J by 7 bases, with 12 bases of the junction left unmatched. Here the CDR3 reads CANLRGDSGEKLFF. In DNA, the CDR3 is TGTGCCAACCTCCGAGGGGACAGTGGTGAAAAACTGTTTTTT.

The J gene is TRBJ1-1, the V gene TRBV5-8; D gene uncertain. Germline V lookup: CDR1 SGHTS, CDR2 YDEGEE. The CDR3 sequence is 13 residues long. Trimming cost V 4 bases and J 1 base, with 8 bases left between them. The DNA for the CDR3 is TGTGCCAGCAGCCCACAGCCGAACACTGAAGCTTTCTTT. It codes for CASSPQPNTEAFF.